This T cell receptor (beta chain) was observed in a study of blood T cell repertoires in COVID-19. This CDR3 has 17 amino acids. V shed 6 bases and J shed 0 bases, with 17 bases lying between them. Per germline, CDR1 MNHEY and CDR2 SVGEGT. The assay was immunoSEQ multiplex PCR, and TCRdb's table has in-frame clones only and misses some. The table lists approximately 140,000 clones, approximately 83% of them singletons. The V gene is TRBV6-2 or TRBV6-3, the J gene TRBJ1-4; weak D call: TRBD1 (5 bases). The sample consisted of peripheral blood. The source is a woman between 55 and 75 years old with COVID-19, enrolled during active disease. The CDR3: CASSPNQGTPTNEKLFF. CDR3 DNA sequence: TGTGCCAGCAGCCCTAACCAGGGCACCCCAACTAATGAAAAACTGTTTTTT.